Reported below is one T cell receptor beta chain. From the RT-PCR reads, TCRdb called clonotypes with MiXCR, one entry per CDR3 protein. This table has fewer than 800,000 distinct CDR3 sequences, around 14% appearing once. The CDR3 is 12 residues long. The germline gives CDR1 SGHTA, CDR2 FQGNSA. V gave up 4 bases and J gave up 9 bases, with 10 bases separating them. The clonotype comes from a female donor in good health, serving as a healthy control. The V and J genes are TRBV7-2 and TRBJ2-1, with D possibly matching TRBD2 (6 bases). The sample taken for sequencing was memory CD4+ T cells from blood. The CDR3 loop is CASSSGTGEQFF. CDR3 nucleotide sequence: TGTGCCAGCAGCTCAGGGACTGGTGAGCAGTTCTTC.